A selection of T cell receptor beta chains follows, all from one sample in a study of T-cell reconstitution after alpha-beta-depleted transplantation in children. TCRdb analysed the PCR reads with MiXCR anew, one entry per CDR3 protein. The data contain some 290,000 distinct CDR3 sequences, roughly 25% of them singletons. This specimen was PBMCs, mostly from graft donor cells, taken 180 days after TCRalphabeta/CD19-depleted stem cell transplant. Receptor source: a male patient between 10 and 17 years old who had a stem cell transplant for acute lymphoblastic leukemia, so the T cells may come from the graft donor. CDR3s include the opening cysteine and the closing phenylalanine or tryptophan. A D gene is named only where the DNA matches it firmly. Clone size, where shown, is once, few, many, or a class for clones that have expanded.

J gene: TRBJ2-2; V gene: TRBV20-1; clone size: few; D gene: .; CDR3 protein: CSASAVGELFF; CDR3 DNA: TGCAGTGCTAGTGCTGTCGGGGAGCTGTTTTTT
J gene: TRBJ1-6; V gene: TRBV6-5; clone size: .; D gene: .; CDR3 protein: CASSYSTGKNSPLHF; CDR3 DNA: TGTGCCAGCAGTTACTCCACAGGGAAGAATTCACCCCTCCACTTT
J gene: TRBJ2-6; V gene: TRBV12-1; clone size: .; D gene: .; CDR3 protein: CASSLTGRSTPKSGANVLTF; CDR3 DNA: TGTGCCAGCAGCTTAACGGGACGGAGTACCCCTAAATCCGGGGCCAACGTCCTGACTTTC
J gene: TRBJ2-2; V gene: TRBV29-1; clone size: .; D gene: TRBD1; CDR3 protein: CSATGTEGANTGELFF; CDR3 DNA: TGCAGCGCCACCGGGACAGAAGGCGCGAACACCGGGGAGCTGTTTTTT
J gene: TRBJ2-3; V gene: TRBV10-3; clone size: .; D gene: .; CDR3 protein: CAIGRAPLTDTQYF; CDR3 DNA: TGTGCCATCGGAAGGGCCCCTCTCACAGATACGCAGTATTTT
J gene: TRBJ2-3; V gene: TRBV13; clone size: .; D gene: .; CDR3 protein: CASTARGRLQVRTDTQYF; CDR3 DNA: TGTGCCAGCACCGCCCGAGGGAGACTACAGGTCCGTACAGATACGCAGTATTTT
J gene: TRBJ1-1; V gene: TRBV5-5; clone size: few; D gene: .; CDR3 protein: CASGREAFF; CDR3 DNA: TGTGCCAGCGGCAGGGAAGCTTTCTTT
J gene: TRBJ2-1; V gene: TRBV6-1; clone size: .; D gene: TRBD2; CDR3 protein: CASSPRLLAGEAHEQFF; CDR3 DNA: TGTGCCAGCAGTCCCCGCCTCCTAGCGGGAGAGGCCCATGAGCAGTTCTTC
J gene: TRBJ2-4; V gene: TRBV11-2; clone size: few; D gene: TRBD1; CDR3 protein: CASSSIQGAKNIQYF; CDR3 DNA: TGTGCCAGCAGCTCTATACAGGGGGCCAAAAACATTCAGTACTTC
J gene: TRBJ2-1; V gene: TRBV4-1; clone size: .; D gene: .; CDR3 protein: CASSQARGPGRFF; CDR3 DNA: TGCGCCAGCAGCCAAGCTCGGGGACCCGGGCGGTTCTTC
J gene: TRBJ2-7; V gene: TRBV5-1; clone size: few; D gene: TRBD1; CDR3 protein: CASSLADRALDEQYF; CDR3 DNA: TGCGCCAGCAGCTTGGCGGACAGGGCACTAGACGAGCAGTACTTC
J gene: TRBJ1-6; V gene: TRBV5-1; clone size: few; D gene: TRBD1; CDR3 protein: CASSRGTEPYSPLHF; CDR3 DNA: TGCGCCAGCAGTAGGGGGACAGAACCATATTCACCCCTCCACTTT
J gene: TRBJ2-7; V gene: TRBV7-3; clone size: few; D gene: .; CDR3 protein: CASSFGKQYEQYF; CDR3 DNA: TGTGCCAGCAGCTTCGGGAAGCAATACGAGCAGTACTTC
J gene: TRBJ2-3; V gene: TRBV15; clone size: few; D gene: TRBD2; CDR3 protein: CATSREGGLAADTQYF; CDR3 DNA: TGTGCCACCAGCAGAGAAGGGGGACTAGCTGCAGATACGCAGTATTTT
J gene: TRBJ2-5; V gene: TRBV6-2/TRBV6-3; clone size: .; D gene: .; CDR3 protein: CASSTRPTETQYF; CDR3 DNA: TGTGCCAGCAGTACCCGGCCCACGGAGACCCAGTACTTC
J gene: TRBJ2-1; V gene: TRBV4-1; clone size: .; D gene: TRBD2; CDR3 protein: CASSRGLAGILRYNEQFF; CDR3 DNA: TGCGCCAGCAGCCGCGGACTAGCGGGAATATTGCGGTACAATGAGCAGTTCTTC
J gene: TRBJ1-2; V gene: TRBV4-2; clone size: .; D gene: .; CDR3 protein: CASSQDRTAINYGYTF; CDR3 DNA: TGTGCCAGCAGCCAAGATCGGACAGCCATTAACTATGGCTACACCTTC
J gene: TRBJ2-1; V gene: TRBV5-1; clone size: .; D gene: .; CDR3 protein: CASSLLKTTNEQFF; CDR3 DNA: TGCGCCAGCAGCTTGCTGAAGACCACCAATGAGCAGTTCTTC
J gene: TRBJ2-7; V gene: TRBV7-6; clone size: once; D gene: .; CDR3 protein: CASSQGGFVYEQYF; CDR3 DNA: TGTGCCAGCAGCCAGGGTGGGTTTGTGTACGAGCAGTACTTC
J gene: TRBJ1-1; V gene: TRBV19; clone size: .; D gene: .; CDR3 protein: CASSMAGMNTEAFF; CDR3 DNA: TGTGCCAGTAGTATGGCAGGTATGAACACTGAAGCTTTCTTT
J gene: TRBJ1-5; V gene: TRBV12-3/TRBV12-4; clone size: .; D gene: TRBD1; CDR3 protein: CASSLSGGLIQPQHF; CDR3 DNA: TGTGCCAGCAGTTTATCAGGGGGATTAATTCAGCCCCAGCATTTT
J gene: TRBJ2-7; V gene: TRBV27; clone size: once; D gene: .; CDR3 protein: CASSGWDRSYEQYF; CDR3 DNA: TGTGCCAGCAGTGGTTGGGACCGCTCCTACGAGCAGTACTTC
J gene: TRBJ2-7; V gene: TRBV4-1; clone size: few; D gene: TRBD1; CDR3 protein: CASGLLIADRERYEQYF; CDR3 DNA: TGCGCCAGCGGCCTATTAATAGCGGACAGGGAGAGGTACGAGCAGTACTTC
J gene: TRBJ2-1; V gene: TRBV12-3/TRBV12-4; clone size: .; D gene: .; CDR3 protein: CASSPLTGYNEQFF; CDR3 DNA: TGTGCCAGCAGTCCCCTGACTGGCTACAATGAGCAGTTCTTC
J gene: TRBJ2-5; V gene: TRBV2; clone size: many; D gene: .; CDR3 protein: CASSEETQYF; CDR3 DNA: TGTGCCAGCAGTGAAGAGACCCAGTACTTC
J gene: TRBJ2-7; V gene: TRBV6-2/TRBV6-3; clone size: few; D gene: .; CDR3 protein: CASGTPVDEQYF; CDR3 DNA: TGTGCCAGCGGGACCCCTGTCGACGAGCAGTACTTC
J gene: TRBJ2-5; V gene: TRBV3-1; clone size: few; D gene: .; CDR3 protein: CASSQGSGPSTQYF; CDR3 DNA: TGTGCCAGCAGCCAAGGAAGCGGGCCTAGCACCCAGTACTTC
J gene: TRBJ2-2; V gene: TRBV6-1; clone size: few; D gene: .; CDR3 protein: CASSPTLRGFGTGELFF; CDR3 DNA: TGTGCCAGCAGTCCCACTCTACGGGGGTTTGGCACCGGGGAGCTGTTTTTT
J gene: TRBJ2-7; V gene: TRBV3-1; clone size: .; D gene: .; CDR3 protein: CASSWGGYQGYEQYF; CDR3 DNA: TGTGCCAGCAGCTGGGGGGGCTACCAAGGGTACGAGCAGTACTTC